This TCR beta chain was obtained from a study of shared clonotypes between healthy human individuals. About this clone: No antigen is known for it.

Study-wide findings and caveats: Naive subsets tended to show greater estimated richness than memory subsets. Specimens sampled were limited to blood, with tissue repertoires likely differing.

Germline values: CDR1 SGDLS, CDR2 YYNGEE. V was cut by 4 bases and J by 2 bases, with 20 bases left in between. The CDR3 runs to 17 residues. TCRdb's copy holds only in-frame clones and misses some; the assay was immunoSEQ multiplex PCR. The sample lists some 2.4 million clones; roughly 93% were seen once. Adult donors, all healthy and HIV-negative, had no recent acute infections or vaccinations. This TCR derives from a man between 18 and 35 years old in good health. Some clones in this sample may be carry-over from other donors' samples. Sequenced material: naive CD4+ T cells from PBMCs. Subset given: CD45RA+ positively selected. This chain links TRBV9 with TRBJ2-3; possibly TRBD1 for D (6 bases). The chain's CDR3 is CASSYLPGPGATDTQYF. CDR3 sequence (DNA): TGTGCCAGCAGCTACCTTCCGGGACCAGGGGCCACAGATACGCAGTATTTT. The whole variable domain, remainder taken from reference TRBV9 and TRBJ2-3, is DSGVTQTPKHLITATGQRVTLRCSPRSGDLSVYWYQQSLDQGLQFLIQYYNGEERAKGNILERFSAQQFPDLHSELNLSSLELGDSALYFCASSYLPGPGATDTQYFGPGTRLTVL.